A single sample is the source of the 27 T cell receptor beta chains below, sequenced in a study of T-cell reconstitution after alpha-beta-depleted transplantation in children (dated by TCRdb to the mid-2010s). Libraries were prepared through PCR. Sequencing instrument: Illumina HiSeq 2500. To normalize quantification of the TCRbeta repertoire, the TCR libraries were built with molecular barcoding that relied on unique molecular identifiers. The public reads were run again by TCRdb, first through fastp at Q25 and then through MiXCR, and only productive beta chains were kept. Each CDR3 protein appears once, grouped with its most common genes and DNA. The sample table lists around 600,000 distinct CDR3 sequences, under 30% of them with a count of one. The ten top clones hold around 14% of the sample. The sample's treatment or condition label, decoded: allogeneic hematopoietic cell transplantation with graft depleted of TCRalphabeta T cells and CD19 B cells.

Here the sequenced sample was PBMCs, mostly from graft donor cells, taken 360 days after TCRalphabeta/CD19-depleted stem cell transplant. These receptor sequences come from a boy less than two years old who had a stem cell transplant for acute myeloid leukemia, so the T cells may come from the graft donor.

CDR3 sequence reads: CASSLMGYNEQFF. In DNA, the CDR3 is TGCGCCAGCAGCCTTATGGGTTACAATGAGCAGTTCTTC. This chain connects TRBV5-1 to TRBJ2-1; D gene unclear. V lost 4 bases to trimming and J lost 4 bases, with 9 bases between them. The germline V gene has CDR1 SGHRS and CDR2 YFSETQ. This CDR3 spans 13 amino acids.

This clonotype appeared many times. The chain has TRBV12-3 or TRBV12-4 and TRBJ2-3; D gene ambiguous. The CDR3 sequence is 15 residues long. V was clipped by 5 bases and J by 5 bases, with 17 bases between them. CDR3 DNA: TGTGCCAGCAGTCCCCCTCGGCGTTCCGTAGATACGCAGTATTTT. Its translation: CASSPPRRSVDTQYF.

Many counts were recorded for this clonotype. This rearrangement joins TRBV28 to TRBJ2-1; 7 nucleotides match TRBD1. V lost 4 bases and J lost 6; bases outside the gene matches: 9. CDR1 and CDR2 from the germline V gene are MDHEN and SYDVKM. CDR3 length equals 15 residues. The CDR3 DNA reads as TGTGCCAGCAGTTCTCGACAGGGTCTGGGCAATGAGCAGTTCTTC. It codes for CASSSRQGLGNEQFF.

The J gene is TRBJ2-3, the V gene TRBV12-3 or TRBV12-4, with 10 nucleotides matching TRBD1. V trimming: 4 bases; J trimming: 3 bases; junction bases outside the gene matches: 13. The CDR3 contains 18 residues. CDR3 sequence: CASSSRRGQGITTDTQYF. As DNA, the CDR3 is TGTGCCAGCAGTTCGAGGAGGGGACAGGGGATCACTACAGATACGCAGTATTTT.

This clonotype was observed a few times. CDR3 bases: TGTGCCAGCAGCTCCGTGGGACAGGGTAGCTACAATGAGCAGTTCTTC. This sequence encodes CASSSVGQGSYNEQFF. This chain uses TRBV7-9 with TRBJ2-1; 9 bases are a match to TRBD1. Germline V CDR1 and CDR2: SEHNR, FQNEAQ (reference sequence). The V segment lost 4 bases and the J segment 3 bases; nucleotides outside the gene matches: 7. CDR3 length: 16 amino acids. Using reference TRBV7-9 and TRBJ2-1 for the parts outside the CDR3, the full variable domain is DTGVSQNPRHKITKRGQNVTFRCDPISEHNRLYWYRQTLGQGPEFLTYFQNEAQLEKSRLLSDRFSAERPKGSFSTLEIQRTEQGDSAMYLCASSSVGQGSYNEQFFGPGTRLTVL.

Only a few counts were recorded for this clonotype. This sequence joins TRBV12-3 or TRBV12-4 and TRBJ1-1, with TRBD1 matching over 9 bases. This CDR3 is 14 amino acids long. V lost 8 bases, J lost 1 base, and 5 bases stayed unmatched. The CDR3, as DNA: TGTGCCAGCGGACAGGGGTCGCCGAACACTGAAGCTTTCTTT. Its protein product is CASGQGSPNTEAFF.

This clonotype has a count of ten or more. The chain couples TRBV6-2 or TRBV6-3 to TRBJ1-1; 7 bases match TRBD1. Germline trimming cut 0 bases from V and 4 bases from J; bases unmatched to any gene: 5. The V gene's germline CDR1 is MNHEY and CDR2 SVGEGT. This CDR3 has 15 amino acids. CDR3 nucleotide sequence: TGTGCCAGCAGTTACTCGACAGGGACGGGCACTGAAGCTTTCTTT. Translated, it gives CASSYSTGTGTEAFF.

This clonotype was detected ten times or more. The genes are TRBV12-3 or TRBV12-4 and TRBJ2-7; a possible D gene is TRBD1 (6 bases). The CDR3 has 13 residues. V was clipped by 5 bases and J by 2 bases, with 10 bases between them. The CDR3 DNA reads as TGTGCCAGCAGTACAGGGACCCCCTACGAGCAGTACTTC. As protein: CASSTGTPYEQYF.

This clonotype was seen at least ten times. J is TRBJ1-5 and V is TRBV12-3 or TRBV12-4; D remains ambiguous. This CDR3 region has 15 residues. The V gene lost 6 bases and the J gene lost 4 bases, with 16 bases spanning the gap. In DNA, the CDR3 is TGTGCCAGCAGCCCCAGCCTTCCCACTAATCAGCCCCAGCATTTT. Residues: CASSPSLPTNQPQHF.

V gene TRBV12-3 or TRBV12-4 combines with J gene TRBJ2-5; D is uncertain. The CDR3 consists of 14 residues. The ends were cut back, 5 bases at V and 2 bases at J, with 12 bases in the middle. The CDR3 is CASSNRRVQETQYF. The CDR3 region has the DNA TGTGCCAGCAGTAACCGTAGGGTTCAAGAGACCCAGTACTTC.

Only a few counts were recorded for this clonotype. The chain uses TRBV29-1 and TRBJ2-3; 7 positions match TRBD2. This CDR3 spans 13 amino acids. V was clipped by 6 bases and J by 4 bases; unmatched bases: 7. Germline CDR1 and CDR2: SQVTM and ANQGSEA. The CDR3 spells CSVDGLAADTQYF. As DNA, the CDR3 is TGCAGCGTGGACGGGCTAGCGGCAGATACGCAGTATTTT.

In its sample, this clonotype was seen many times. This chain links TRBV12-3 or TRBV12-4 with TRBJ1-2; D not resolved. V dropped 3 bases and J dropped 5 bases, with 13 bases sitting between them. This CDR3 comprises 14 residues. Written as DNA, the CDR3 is TGTGCCAGCAGTTTCTCGGGCCCTCTTTATGGCTACACCTTC. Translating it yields CASSFSGPLYGYTF.

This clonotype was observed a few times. DNA for the CDR3: TGTGCCAGCCCACCGGGACAGGAGTGCAATGAGCAGTTCTTC. Amino acids: CASPPGQECNEQFF. This chain joins TRBV27 and TRBJ2-1, with 8 bases aligning to TRBD1. V lost 8 bases, J lost 6 bases, and 9 bases stayed unmatched. The germline CDR1 and CDR2 sequences are MNHEY and SMNVEV (reference sequence). This CDR3 is 14 amino acids long.

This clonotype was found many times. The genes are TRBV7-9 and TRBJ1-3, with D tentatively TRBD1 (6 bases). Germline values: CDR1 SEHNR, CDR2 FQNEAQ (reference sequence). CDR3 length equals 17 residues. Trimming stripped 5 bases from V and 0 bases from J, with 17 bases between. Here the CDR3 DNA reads TGTGCCAGCAGCCAAAGACAGGCCAGCCTCTCTGGAAACACCATATATTTT. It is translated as CASSQRQASLSGNTIYF. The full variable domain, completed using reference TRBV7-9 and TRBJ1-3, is DTGVSQNPRHKITKRGQNVTFRCDPISEHNRLYWYRQTLGQGPEFLTYFQNEAQLEKSRLLSDRFSAERPKGSFSTLEIQRTEQGDSAMYLCASSQRQASLSGNTIYFGEGSWLTVV.

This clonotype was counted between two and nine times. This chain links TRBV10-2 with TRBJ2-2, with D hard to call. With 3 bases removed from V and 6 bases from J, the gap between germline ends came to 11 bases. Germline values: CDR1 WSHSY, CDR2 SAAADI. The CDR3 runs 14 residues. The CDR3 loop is CASSDPPRSGELFF. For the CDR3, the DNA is TGCGCCAGCAGTGACCCCCCTAGGTCCGGGGAGCTGTTTTTT.

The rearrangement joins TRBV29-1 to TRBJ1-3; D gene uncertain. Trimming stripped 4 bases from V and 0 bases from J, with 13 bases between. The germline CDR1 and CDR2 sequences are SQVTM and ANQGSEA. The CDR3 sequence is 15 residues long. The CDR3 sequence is CSVVYEASSGNTIYF. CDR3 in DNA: TGCAGCGTTGTTTACGAGGCTAGCTCTGGAAACACCATATATTTT.

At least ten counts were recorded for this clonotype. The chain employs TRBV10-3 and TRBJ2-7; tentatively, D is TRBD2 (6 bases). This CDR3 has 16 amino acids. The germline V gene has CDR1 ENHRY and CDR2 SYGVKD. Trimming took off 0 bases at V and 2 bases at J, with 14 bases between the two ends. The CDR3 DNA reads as TGTGCCATCAGTGAGTCTTTGGGGGGATCTACCTACGAGCAGTACTTC. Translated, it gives CAISESLGGSTYEQYF.

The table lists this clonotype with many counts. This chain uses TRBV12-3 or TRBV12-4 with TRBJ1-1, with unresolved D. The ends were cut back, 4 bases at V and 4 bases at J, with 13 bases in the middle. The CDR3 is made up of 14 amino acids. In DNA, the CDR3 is TGTGCCAGCAGTTCCCGACCTATTGGCACTGAAGCTTTCTTT. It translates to CASSSRPIGTEAFF.

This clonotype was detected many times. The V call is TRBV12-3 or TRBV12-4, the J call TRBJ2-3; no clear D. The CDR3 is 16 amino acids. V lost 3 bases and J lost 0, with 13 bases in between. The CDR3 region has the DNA TGTGCCAGCAGTTTCGGTTCGGCGAAGAGCACAGATACGCAGTATTTT. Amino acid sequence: CASSFGSAKSTDTQYF.

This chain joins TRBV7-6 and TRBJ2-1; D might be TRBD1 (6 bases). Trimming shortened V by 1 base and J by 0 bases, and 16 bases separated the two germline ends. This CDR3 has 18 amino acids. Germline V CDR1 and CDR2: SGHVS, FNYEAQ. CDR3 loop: CASSLGGRRSVSYNEQFF. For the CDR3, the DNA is TGTGCCAGCAGCTTAGGGGGGCGGCGGTCCGTCTCCTACAATGAGCAGTTCTTC.

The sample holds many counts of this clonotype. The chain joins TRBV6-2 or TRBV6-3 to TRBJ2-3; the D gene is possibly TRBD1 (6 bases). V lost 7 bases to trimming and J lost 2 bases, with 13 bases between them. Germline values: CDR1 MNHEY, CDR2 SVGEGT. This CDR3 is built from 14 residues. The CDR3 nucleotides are TGTGCCAGCACCGAAGGACAGTTCACAGATACGCAGTATTTT. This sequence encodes CASTEGQFTDTQYF.

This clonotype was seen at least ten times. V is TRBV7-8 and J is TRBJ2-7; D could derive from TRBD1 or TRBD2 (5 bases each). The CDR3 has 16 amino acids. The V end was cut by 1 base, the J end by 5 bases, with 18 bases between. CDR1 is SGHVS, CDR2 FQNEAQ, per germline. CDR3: CASSLEGAGRSNEQYV. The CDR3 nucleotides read TGTGCCAGCAGCTTAGAGGGCGCAGGGAGAAGCAACGAGCAGTACGTC.

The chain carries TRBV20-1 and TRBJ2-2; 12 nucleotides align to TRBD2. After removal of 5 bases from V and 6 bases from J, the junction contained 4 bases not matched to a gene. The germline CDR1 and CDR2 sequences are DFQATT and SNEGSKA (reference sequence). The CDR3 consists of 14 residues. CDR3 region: CSAPGLAGSGELFF. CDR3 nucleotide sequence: TGCAGTGCTCCCGGACTAGCGGGGTCCGGGGAGCTGTTTTTT.

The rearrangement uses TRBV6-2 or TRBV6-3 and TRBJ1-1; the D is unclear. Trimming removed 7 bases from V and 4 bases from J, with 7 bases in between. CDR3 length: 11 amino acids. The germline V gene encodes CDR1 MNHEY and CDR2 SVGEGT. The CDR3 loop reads CASTRATEAFF. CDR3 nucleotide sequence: TGTGCCAGCACGAGGGCCACTGAAGCTTTCTTT.

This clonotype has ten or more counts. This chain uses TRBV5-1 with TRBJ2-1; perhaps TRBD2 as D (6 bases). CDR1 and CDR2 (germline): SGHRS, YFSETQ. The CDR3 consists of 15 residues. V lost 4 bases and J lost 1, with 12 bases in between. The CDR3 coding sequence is TGCGCCAGCAGCCCGAGCGGGTTATCCTACAATGAGCAGTTCTTC. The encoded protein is CASSPSGLSYNEQFF.

CDR3 region: CASSYSQDREYF. CDR3 coding DNA: TGTGCCAGCAGTTACTCCCAGGACAGGGAGTACTTC. The chain combines TRBV6-2 or TRBV6-3 with TRBJ2-7, with 8 bases fitting TRBD1. With 0 bases clipped from V and 11 bases from J, the junction kept 3 bases outside the gene matches. The CDR3 runs to 12 residues. Germline V gives CDR1 MNHEY, CDR2 SVGEGT.

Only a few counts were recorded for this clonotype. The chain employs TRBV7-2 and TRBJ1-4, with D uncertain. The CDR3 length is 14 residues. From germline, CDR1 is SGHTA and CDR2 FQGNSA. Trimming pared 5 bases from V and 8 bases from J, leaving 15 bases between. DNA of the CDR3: TGTGCCAGCAGCCCTACTTCACGAGACGAAAAACTGTTTTTT. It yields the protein CASSPTSRDEKLFF.